These 4 T cell receptor beta chains were all obtained from the same sample, sequenced in a study of cytomegalovirus exposure and HLA in healthy donors. TCRdb's table, derived via immunoSEQ multiplex PCR, lists solely in-frame clones and lacks some. Among approximately 150,000 clones listed, approximately 93% were seen once. Sample: PBMCs. These receptors were obtained from a man aged 18 to 30 in good health and CMV-seronegative.

The V and J genes are TRBV27 and TRBJ1-2, with D perhaps matching TRBD1 (6 bases). Trimming took 4 bases from V and 7 from J, leaving 19 bases between them. Germline CDR1 reads MNHEY; CDR2 reads SMNVEV (reference sequence). CDR3 length: 15 amino acids. The CDR3 sequence: CASSSDGTQTFGYTF. CDR3 coding DNA: TGTGCCAGCAGTTCAGACGGGACACAAACGTTTGGCTACACCTTC.

This chain connects TRBV7-8 to TRBJ1-5; 9 nucleotides align to TRBD1. Trimming took 5 bases from V and 1 from J; bases not matched to a gene: 6. The germline V gene encodes CDR1 SGHVS and CDR2 FQNEAQ. CDR3 length: 16 amino acids. The DNA of the CDR3 is TGTGCCAGCAGCGGAGGGACAGGGCGGAGCAATCAGCCCCAGCATTTT. The encoded protein is CASSGGTGRSNQPQHF. Combining the CDR3 with reference TRBV7-8 and TRBJ1-5 gives the whole variable domain GAGVSQSPRYKVAKRGQDVALRCDPISGHVSLFWYQQALGQGPEFLTYFQNEAQLDKSGLPSDRFFAERPEGSVSTLKIQRTQQEDSAVYLCASSGGTGRSNQPQHFGDGTRLSIL.

The chain couples TRBV10-3 to TRBJ2-2; D not certain. Germline V lookup: CDR1 ENHRY, CDR2 SYGVKD. Trimming took 8 bases from V and 0 from J, leaving 7 bases between them. The CDR3 is made up of 13 amino acids. The CDR3 bases are TGTGCCATCGCTCTAGCGAACACCGGGGAGCTGTTTTTT. Amino acids: CAIALANTGELFF.

CDR3 nucleotide sequence: TGTGCCAGTAGTATAGATTCTGACAGGGTTGGGCAGTATTTT. As protein: CASSIDSDRVGQYF. The rearrangement uses TRBV19 and TRBJ2-3, with TRBD1 identical over 7 bases. Germline-derived CDR1 and CDR2 are LNHDA and SQIVND (reference sequence). This CDR3 is built from 14 residues. Trimming took 0 bases from V and 11 from J; bases not matched to a gene: 8.